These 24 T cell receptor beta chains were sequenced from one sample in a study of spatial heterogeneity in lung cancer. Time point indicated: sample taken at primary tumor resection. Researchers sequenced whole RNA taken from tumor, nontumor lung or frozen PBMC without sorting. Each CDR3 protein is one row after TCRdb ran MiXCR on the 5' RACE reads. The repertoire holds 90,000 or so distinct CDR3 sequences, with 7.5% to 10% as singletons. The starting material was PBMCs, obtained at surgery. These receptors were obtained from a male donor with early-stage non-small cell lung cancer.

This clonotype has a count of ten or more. The CDR3 protein is CASWSPTNTGELFF. CDR3 nucleotide sequence: TGTGCCAGCTGGAGCCCTACGAACACCGGGGAGCTGTTTTTT. V usage is TRBV6-2 or TRBV6-3 and J usage is TRBJ2-2; no firm D call. CDR3 length equals 14 residues. Germline CDR1 is MNHEY and CDR2 is SVGEGT. The germline V and J ends were trimmed by 8 bases and 0 bases, with 10 bases remaining between them.

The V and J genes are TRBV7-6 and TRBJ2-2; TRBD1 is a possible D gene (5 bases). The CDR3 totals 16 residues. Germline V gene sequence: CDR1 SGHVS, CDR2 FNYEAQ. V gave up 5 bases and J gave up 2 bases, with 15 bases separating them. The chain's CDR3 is CASSTPRQGNTGELFF. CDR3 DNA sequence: TGTGCCAGCAGCACCCCCAGGCAGGGCAACACCGGGGAGCTGTTTTTT.

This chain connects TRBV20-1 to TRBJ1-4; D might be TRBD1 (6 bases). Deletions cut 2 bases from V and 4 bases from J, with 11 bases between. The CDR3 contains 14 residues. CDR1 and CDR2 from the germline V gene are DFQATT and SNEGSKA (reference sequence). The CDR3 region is CSARFDRFNEKLFF. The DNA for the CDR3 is TGCAGTGCTAGATTCGACAGGTTTAATGAAAAACTGTTTTTT.

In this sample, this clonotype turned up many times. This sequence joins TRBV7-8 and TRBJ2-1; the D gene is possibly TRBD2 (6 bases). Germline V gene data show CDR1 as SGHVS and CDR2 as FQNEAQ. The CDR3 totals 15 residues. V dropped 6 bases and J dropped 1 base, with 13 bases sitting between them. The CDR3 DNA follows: TGTGCCAGCAGGCTGGCGGGGCTTTCCTACAATGAGCAGTTCTTC. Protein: CASRLAGLSYNEQFF.

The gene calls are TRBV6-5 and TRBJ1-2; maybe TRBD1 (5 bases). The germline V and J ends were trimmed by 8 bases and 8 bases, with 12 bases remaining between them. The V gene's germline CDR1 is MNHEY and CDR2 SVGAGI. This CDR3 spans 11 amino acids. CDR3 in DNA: TGTGCCAGCGGGCGGGGCGCGGGCTACACCTTC. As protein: CASGRGAGYTF.

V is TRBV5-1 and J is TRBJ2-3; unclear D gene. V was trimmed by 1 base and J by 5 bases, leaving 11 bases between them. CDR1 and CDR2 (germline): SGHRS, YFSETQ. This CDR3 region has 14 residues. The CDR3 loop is CASSLQTGRDTQYF. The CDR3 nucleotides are TGCGCCAGCAGCTTGCAGACGGGCAGAGATACGCAGTATTTT. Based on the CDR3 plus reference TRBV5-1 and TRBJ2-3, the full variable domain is KAGVTQTPRYLIKTRGQQVTLSCSPISGHRSVSWYQQTPGQGLQFLFEYFSETQRNKGNFPGRFSGRQFSNSRSEMNVSTLELGDSALYLCASSLQTGRDTQYFGPGTRLTVL.

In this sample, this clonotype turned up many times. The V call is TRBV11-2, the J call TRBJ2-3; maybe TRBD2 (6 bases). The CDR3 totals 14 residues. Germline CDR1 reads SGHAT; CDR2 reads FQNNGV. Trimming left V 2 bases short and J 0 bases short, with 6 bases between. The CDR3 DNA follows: TGTGCCAGCAGCTTAAGCGGGAGCACAGATACGCAGTATTTT. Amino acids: CASSLSGSTDTQYF. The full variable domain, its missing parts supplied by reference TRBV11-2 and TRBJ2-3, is EAGVAQSPRYKIIEKRQSVAFWCNPISGHATLYWYQQILGQGPKLLIQFQNNGVVDDSQLPKDRFSAERLKGVDSTLKIQPAKLEDSAVYLCASSLSGSTDTQYFGPGTRLTVL.

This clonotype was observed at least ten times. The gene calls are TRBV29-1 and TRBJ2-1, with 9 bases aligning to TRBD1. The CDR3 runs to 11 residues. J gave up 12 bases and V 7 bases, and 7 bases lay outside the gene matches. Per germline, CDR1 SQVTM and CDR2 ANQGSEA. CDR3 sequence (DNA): TGCAGCGAAACTTCGACAGGGGGGCAGTTCTTC. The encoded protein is CSETSTGGQFF.

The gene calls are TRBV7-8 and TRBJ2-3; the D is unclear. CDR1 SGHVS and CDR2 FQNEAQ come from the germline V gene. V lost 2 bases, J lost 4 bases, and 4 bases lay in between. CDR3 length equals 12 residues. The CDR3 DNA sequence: TGTGCCAGCAGCTTAACGTCAGATACGCAGTATTTT. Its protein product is CASSLTSDTQYF.

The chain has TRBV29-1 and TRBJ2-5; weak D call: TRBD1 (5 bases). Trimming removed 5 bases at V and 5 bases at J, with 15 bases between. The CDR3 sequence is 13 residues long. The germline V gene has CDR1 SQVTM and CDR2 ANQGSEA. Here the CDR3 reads CSVRQNFRETQYF. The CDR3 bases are TGCAGCGTTCGACAGAACTTCAGGGAGACCCAGTACTTC.

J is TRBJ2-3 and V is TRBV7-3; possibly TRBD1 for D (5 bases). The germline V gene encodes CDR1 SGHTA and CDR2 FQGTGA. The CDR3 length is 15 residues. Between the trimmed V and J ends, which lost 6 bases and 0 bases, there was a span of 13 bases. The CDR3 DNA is TGTGCCAGCAGTTTCAGGGCGATTAGCACAGATACGCAGTATTTT. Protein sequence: CASSFRAISTDTQYF. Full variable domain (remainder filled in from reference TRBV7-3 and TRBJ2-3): GAGVSQTPSNKVTEKGKYVELRCDPISGHTALYWYRQSLGQGPEFLIYFQGTGAADDSGLPNDRFFAVRPEGSVSTLKIQRTERGDSAVYLCASSFRAISTDTQYFGPGTRLTVL.

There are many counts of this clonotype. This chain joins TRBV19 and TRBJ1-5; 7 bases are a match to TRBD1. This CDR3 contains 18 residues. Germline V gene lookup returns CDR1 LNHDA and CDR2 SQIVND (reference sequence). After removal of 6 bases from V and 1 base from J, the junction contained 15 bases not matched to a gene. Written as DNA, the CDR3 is TGTGCCAGTAGCGCATGGGACAGCCTTCAAGAAAGCAATCAGCCCCAGCATTTT. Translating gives CASSAWDSLQESNQPQHF.

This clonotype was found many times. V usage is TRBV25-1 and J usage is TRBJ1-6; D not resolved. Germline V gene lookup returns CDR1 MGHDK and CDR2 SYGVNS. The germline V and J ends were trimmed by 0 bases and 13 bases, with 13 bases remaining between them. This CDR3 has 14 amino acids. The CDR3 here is CASSEYEAGRPLHF. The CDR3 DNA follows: TGTGCCAGCAGTGAATATGAGGCCGGTCGGCCCCTCCACTTT.

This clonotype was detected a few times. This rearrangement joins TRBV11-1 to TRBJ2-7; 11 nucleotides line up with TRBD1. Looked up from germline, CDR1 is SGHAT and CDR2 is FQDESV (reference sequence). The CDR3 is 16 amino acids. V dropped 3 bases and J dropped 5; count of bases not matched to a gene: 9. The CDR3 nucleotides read TGTGCCAGCAGCTTCGGGGACAGGGGGTCCAGCGACGAGCAGTACTTC. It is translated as CASSFGDRGSSDEQYF.

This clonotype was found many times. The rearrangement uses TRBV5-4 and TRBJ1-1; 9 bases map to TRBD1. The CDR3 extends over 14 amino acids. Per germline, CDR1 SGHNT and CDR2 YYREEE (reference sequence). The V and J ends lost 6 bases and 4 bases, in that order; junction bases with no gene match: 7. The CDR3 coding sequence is TGTGCCAGCACCCCGACAGGGGGGCTCACTGAAGCTTTCTTT. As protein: CASTPTGGLTEAFF.

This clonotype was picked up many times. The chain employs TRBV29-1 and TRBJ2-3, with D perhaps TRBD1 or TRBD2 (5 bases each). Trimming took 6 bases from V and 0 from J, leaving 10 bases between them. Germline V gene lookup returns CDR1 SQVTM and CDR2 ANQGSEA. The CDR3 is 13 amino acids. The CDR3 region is CSVARDSTDTQYF. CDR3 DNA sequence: TGCAGCGTCGCGAGGGACAGCACAGATACGCAGTATTTT.

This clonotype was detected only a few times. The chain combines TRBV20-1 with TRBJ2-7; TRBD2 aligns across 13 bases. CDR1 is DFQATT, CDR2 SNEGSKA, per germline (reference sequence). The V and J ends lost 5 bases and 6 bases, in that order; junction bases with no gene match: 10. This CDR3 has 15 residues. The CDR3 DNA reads TGCAGTGCTCTAAAAGGGACTAGCGGGATGGGCGAGCAGTACTTC. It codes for CSALKGTSGMGEQYF.

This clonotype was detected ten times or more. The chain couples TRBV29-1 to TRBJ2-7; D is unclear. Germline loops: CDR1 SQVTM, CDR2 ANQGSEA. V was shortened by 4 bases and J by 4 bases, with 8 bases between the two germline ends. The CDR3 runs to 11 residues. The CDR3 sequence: CSVVTSYEQYF. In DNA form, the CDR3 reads TGCAGCGTTGTTACCTCATACGAGCAGTACTTC.

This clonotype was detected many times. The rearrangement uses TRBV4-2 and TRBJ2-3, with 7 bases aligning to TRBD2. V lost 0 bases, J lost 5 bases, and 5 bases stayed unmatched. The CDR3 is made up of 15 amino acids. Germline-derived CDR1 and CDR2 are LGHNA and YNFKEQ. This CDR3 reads CASSQDLTGGDTQYF. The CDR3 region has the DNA TGTGCCAGCAGCCAAGACCTAACGGGAGGAGATACGCAGTATTTT.

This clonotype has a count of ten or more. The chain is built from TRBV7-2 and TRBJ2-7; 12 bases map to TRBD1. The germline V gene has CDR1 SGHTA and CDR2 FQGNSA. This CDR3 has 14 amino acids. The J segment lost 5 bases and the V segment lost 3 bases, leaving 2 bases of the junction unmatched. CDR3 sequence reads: CASSFGTGGHEQYF. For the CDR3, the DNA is TGTGCCAGCAGCTTCGGGACAGGGGGCCACGAGCAGTACTTC.

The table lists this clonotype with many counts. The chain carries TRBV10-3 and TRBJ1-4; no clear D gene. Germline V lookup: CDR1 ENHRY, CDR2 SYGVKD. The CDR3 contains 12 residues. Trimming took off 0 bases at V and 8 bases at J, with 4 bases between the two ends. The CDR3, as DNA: TGTGCCATCAGTGAGTCTCGGGAAAAACTGTTTTTT. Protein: CAISESREKLFF.

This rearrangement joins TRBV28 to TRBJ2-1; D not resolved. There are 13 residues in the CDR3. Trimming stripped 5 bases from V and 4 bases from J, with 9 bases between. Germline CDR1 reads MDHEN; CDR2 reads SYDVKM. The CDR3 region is CASSPDSYNEQFF. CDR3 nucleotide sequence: TGTGCCAGCAGTCCTGACTCGTACAATGAGCAGTTCTTC. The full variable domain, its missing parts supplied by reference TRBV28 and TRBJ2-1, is DVKVTQSSRYLVKRTGEKVFLECVQDMDHENMFWYRQDPGLGLRLIYFSYDVKMKEKGDIPEGYSVSREKKERFSLILESASTNQTSMYLCASSPDSYNEQFFGPGTRLTVL.

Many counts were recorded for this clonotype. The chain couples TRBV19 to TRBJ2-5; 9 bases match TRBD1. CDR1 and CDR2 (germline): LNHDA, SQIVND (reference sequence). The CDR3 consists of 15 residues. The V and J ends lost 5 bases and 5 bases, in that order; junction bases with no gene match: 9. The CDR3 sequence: CASSASGTGSETQYF. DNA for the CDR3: TGTGCCAGTAGTGCAAGCGGGACAGGGAGCGAGACCCAGTACTTC.

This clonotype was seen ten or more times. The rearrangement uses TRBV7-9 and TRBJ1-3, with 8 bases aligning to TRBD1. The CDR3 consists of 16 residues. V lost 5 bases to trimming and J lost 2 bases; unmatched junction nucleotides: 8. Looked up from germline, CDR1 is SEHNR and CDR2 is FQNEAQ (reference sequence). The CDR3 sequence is CASSPTTGGTGNTIYF. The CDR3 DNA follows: TGTGCCAGCAGCCCAACTACAGGGGGAACTGGAAACACCATATATTTT.